These 32 T cell receptor beta chains originate from one sample sequenced in a study of shared clonotypes between healthy human individuals. Assay: immunoSEQ multiplex PCR; the TCRdb copy retains only in-frame clones and omits some. The table includes around 2.5 million clones, 93% detected once. Sequenced sample: naive CD4+ T cells from PBMCs. Subset defined: CD45RA+ positively selected. The receptors stem from a man between 18 and 29 years old in good health. Some clones in this sample may be carry-over from other donors' samples.

This clone was counted between two and nine times. Other nucleotide sequences from this sample produce the same CDR3. The CDR3 loop reads CASSRDRAYEQYF. As DNA, the CDR3 is TGTGCCAGCAGCCGGGACAGAGCCTACGAGCAGTACTTC. The rearrangement uses TRBV27 and TRBJ2-7, with 7 nucleotides matching TRBD1. J was trimmed by 2 bases and V by 6 bases; bases with no gene match: 4. The V gene's germline CDR1 is MNHEY and CDR2 SMNVEV (reference sequence). CDR3 size: 13 residues.

The chain joins TRBV4-1 to TRBJ2-7, with 10 positions matching TRBD2. Looked up from germline, CDR1 is MGHRA and CDR2 is YSYEKL. V trimming: 3 bases; J trimming: 2 bases; junction bases outside the gene matches: 10. There are 17 residues in the CDR3. This CDR3 reads CASSQRLVAGGAYEQYF. The CDR3 DNA reads TGCGCCAGCAGCCAGAGGTTGGTAGCGGGAGGAGCCTACGAGCAGTACTTC.

The chain is built from TRBV6-1 and TRBJ1-6, with D possibly matching TRBD1 (6 bases). CDR3 length: 15 residues. Between the trimmed V and J ends, which lost 4 bases and 6 bases, there was a span of 13 bases. Germline V lookup: CDR1 MNHNS, CDR2 SASEGT. This chain's CDR3 is CASSGGGTPNSPLHF. The CDR3 nucleotides read TGTGCCAGCAGTGGCGGCGGGACACCTAATTCACCCCTCCACTTT.

The chain combines TRBV28 with TRBJ1-2; weak D call: TRBD1 (6 bases). The ends were cut back, 6 bases at V and 3 bases at J, with 14 bases in the middle. CDR1 and CDR2 from the germline V gene are MDHEN and SYDVKM. The CDR3 loop spans 14 amino acids. CDR3 nucleotide sequence: TGTGCCAGCAGACCCTGGACAGCCGACTATGGCTACACCTTC. It is translated as CASRPWTADYGYTF.

Comment on this clone: At the DNA level, this CDR3 is encoded by other sequences in the same sample as well. This chain links TRBV27 with TRBJ2-3; 12 bases line up with TRBD2. Per the germline V gene, CDR1 is MNHEY and CDR2 is SMNVEV (reference sequence). V shed 7 bases and J 2 bases; nucleotides not matched to a gene: 19. This CDR3 contains 20 residues. The CDR3 coding sequence is TGTGCCAGCATTAGAAGGGGACTAGCGGGCGCCAACACTATCACAGATACGCAGTATTTT. Translated: CASIRRGLAGANTITDTQYF.

V gene TRBV7-6 combines with J gene TRBJ2-5, with 9 bases matching TRBD2. The CDR3 consists of 17 residues. The junction had 14 bases not matched to a gene; V was cut back by 4 bases and J by 5 bases. Germline V gives CDR1 SGHVS, CDR2 FNYEAQ. CDR3 in DNA: TGTGCCAGCAGCTCAGGGGTAGCGGGAGTGGTGGTGGAGACCCAGTACTTC. It is translated as CASSSGVAGVVVETQYF.

V is TRBV5-1 and J is TRBJ1-1; D gene uncertain. V lost 4 bases and J lost 5, with 15 bases in between. The CDR3 covers 14 residues. Germline V gives CDR1 SGHRS, CDR2 YFSETQ. CDR3 DNA sequence: TGCGCCAGCAGCCCGGACCTCTCTGGTACTGAAGCTTTCTTT. This sequence encodes CASSPDLSGTEAFF.

This clone occurred once. The chain recombines TRBV29-1 with TRBJ2-5; D is possibly TRBD2 (6 bases). CDR1 and CDR2 (germline): SQVTM, ANQGSEA. The V end lost 6 bases, the J end lost 5 bases, and 22 bases lay between the germline ends. The CDR3 sequence is 15 residues long. This chain's CDR3 is CSVGRSVGGYETQYF. The CDR3, as DNA: TGCAGCGTGGGGCGGTCGGTTGGAGGGTACGAGACCCAGTACTTC. The full variable domain, completed using reference TRBV29-1 and TRBJ2-5, is SAVISQKPSRDICQRGTSLTIQCQVDSQVTMMFWYRQQPGQSLTLIATANQGSEATYESGFVIDKFPISRPNLTFSTLTVSNMSPEDSSIYLCSVGRSVGGYETQYFGPGTRLLVL.

This chain connects TRBV4-2 to TRBJ1-4; TRBD1 matches 9 bases. With 4 bases clipped from V and 8 bases from J, the junction kept 8 bases outside the gene matches. CDR3 length: 15 amino acids. CDR1 LGHNA and CDR2 YNFKEQ come from the germline V gene. CDR3 DNA: TGTGCCAGCAGCCGGACAGGGGCGGATAAGGAAAAACTGTTTTTT. This codes for CASSRTGADKEKLFF.

This chain connects TRBV6-6 to TRBJ1-1, with TRBD1 matching over 12 bases. There are 16 residues in the CDR3. V trimming: 2 bases; J trimming: 7 bases; junction bases outside the gene matches: 8. Germline assignment: CDR1 MNHNY and CDR2 SVGAGI (reference sequence). The CDR3 spells CASSYGGTGGAVEAFF. The CDR3 region has the DNA TGTGCCAGCAGTTACGGCGGGACAGGGGGCGCGGTTGAAGCTTTCTTT.

The chain carries TRBV5-6 and TRBJ2-2; TRBD1 matches 7 bases. V gave up 4 bases and J gave up 4 bases; unmatched junction bases: 10. In germline, CDR1 is SGHDT, CDR2 YYEEEE. The CDR3 spans 16 residues. The CDR3 nucleotides are TGTGCCAGCAGCAAATACAGGGGCGCGGGCACCGGGGAGCTGTTTTTT. This sequence encodes CASSKYRGAGTGELFF.

The V and J genes are TRBV7-9 and TRBJ2-3, with TRBD1 matching 8 bases. Germline-derived CDR1 and CDR2 are SEHNR and FQNEAQ (reference sequence). J gave up 4 bases and V 4 bases, and 10 bases lay outside the gene matches. The length of the CDR3 is 16 residues. CDR3 sequence (DNA): TGTGCCAGCAGCTCGCGGACAGGGCTTCTTTCAGATACGCAGTATTTT. It encodes CASSSRTGLLSDTQYF.

V is TRBV25-1 and J is TRBJ2-2, with 7 nucleotides matching TRBD1. Germline trimming cut 5 bases from V and 6 bases from J; bases unmatched to any gene: 15. The CDR3 sequence is 17 residues long. Looked up from germline, CDR1 is MGHDK and CDR2 is SYGVNS. DNA for the CDR3: TGTGCCAGCAGTTCTACCAGACAGGGAAAGGAGGCCGGGGAGCTGTTTTTT. Protein sequence: CASSSTRQGKEAGELFF.

This rearrangement joins TRBV28 to TRBJ2-3, with a weak D call TRBD1 (6 bases). This CDR3 spans 14 amino acids. V lost 2 bases and J lost 1, with 7 bases in between. Per germline, CDR1 MDHEN and CDR2 SYDVKM. CDR3 DNA sequence: TGTGCCAGCAGTTTAAAGGGGGGCACAGATACGCAGTATTTT. Encoded protein: CASSLKGGTDTQYF. Full variable domain (rest looked up from reference TRBV28 and TRBJ2-3): DVKVTQSSRYLVKRTGEKVFLECVQDMDHENMFWYRQDPGLGLRLIYFSYDVKMKEKGDIPEGYSVSREKKERFSLILESASTNQTSMYLCASSLKGGTDTQYFGPGTRLTVL.

The chain joins TRBV6-5 to TRBJ2-3; D remains unclear. The CDR3 totals 15 residues. CDR1 and CDR2 from the germline V gene are MNHEY and SVGAGI. V was clipped by 5 bases and J by 1 base, with 13 bases between them. This chain's CDR3 is CASSGPHTGTDTQYF. Here the CDR3 DNA reads TGTGCCAGCAGTGGGCCCCACACTGGCACAGATACGCAGTATTTT.

This chain links TRBV6-1 with TRBJ1-6; D not certain. Germline V gene lookup returns CDR1 MNHNS and CDR2 SASEGT. Trimming left V 3 bases short and J 6 bases short, with 12 bases between. This CDR3 is 15 amino acids long. The CDR3 spells CASSEVGGINSPLHF. The DNA for the CDR3 is TGTGCCAGCAGTGAGGTCGGAGGGATTAATTCACCCCTCCACTTT.

About this clone itself: The junction departs from the called germline gene at one end, perhaps through a read error. This rearrangement joins TRBV2 to TRBJ1-2; the D is unclear. The CDR3 consists of 11 residues. The germline CDR1 and CDR2 sequences are SNHLY and FYNNEI. CDR3 nucleotides: TGTGCCAGCAGTGAATATATAGGGTGGGATTTC. Amino acids: CASSEYIGWDF.

The V gene is TRBV5-1, the J gene TRBJ2-5; maybe TRBD2 (5 bases). The V end lost 2 bases, the J end lost 5 bases, and 16 bases lay between the germline ends. CDR1 SGHRS and CDR2 YFSETQ come from the germline V gene. This CDR3 spans 15 amino acids. The CDR3 here is CASSFRLTGRETQYF. The CDR3, as DNA: TGCGCCAGCAGCTTCAGACTGACGGGAAGGGAGACCCAGTACTTC.

This chain joins TRBV29-1 and TRBJ2-3; D not resolved. The CDR3 has 12 amino acids. Between the trimmed V and J ends, which lost 5 bases and 4 bases, there was a span of 10 bases. Per germline, CDR1 SQVTM and CDR2 ANQGSEA. The CDR3 loop is CSVSSAADTQYF. The CDR3 bases are TGCAGCGTTTCCTCGGCCGCAGATACGCAGTATTTT.

The chain uses TRBV6-5 and TRBJ2-1; 11 nucleotides match TRBD2. There are 14 residues in the CDR3. The V gene end was trimmed by 7 bases and the J gene end by 9 bases; junction bases not matched to a gene: 8. Germline CDR1 is MNHEY and CDR2 is SVGAGI. CDR3 DNA sequence: TGTGCCAGCATTGGGACTAGCGGAACTCGTGAGCAGTTCTTC. Protein product: CASIGTSGTREQFF.

V usage is TRBV28 and J usage is TRBJ2-7, with D perhaps given as TRBD1 or TRBD2 (5 bases each). Germline V gives CDR1 MDHEN, CDR2 SYDVKM. V was cut by 10 bases and J by 3 bases, with 13 bases left in between. The length of the CDR3 is 12 residues. In DNA form, the CDR3 reads TGTGCCACCCACACTGGGGGCTACGAGCAGTACTTC. The encoded protein is CATHTGGYEQYF.

There are a few counts of this clone. The same CDR3 is also encoded by other DNA sequences in this sample. The chain couples TRBV7-9 to TRBJ1-1; D is perhaps TRBD1 (6 bases). This CDR3 has 13 residues. Germline CDR1 is SEHNR and CDR2 is FQNEAQ (reference sequence). Trimming took 3 bases from V and 1 from J, leaving 6 bases between them. The CDR3 nucleotides are TGTGCCAGCAGCTTGGGACAGAACACTGAAGCTTTCTTT. Encoded protein: CASSLGQNTEAFF. The variable domain in full, completed from reference TRBV7-9 and TRBJ1-1, reads DTGVSQNPRHKITKRGQNVTFRCDPISEHNRLYWYRQTLGQGPEFLTYFQNEAQLEKSRLLSDRFSAERPKGSFSTLEIQRTEQGDSAMYLCASSLGQNTEAFFGQGTRLTVV.

V and J are TRBV5-1 and TRBJ2-1; D is unresolved. CDR3 length: 14 amino acids. Germline lookup yields CDR1 SGHRS and CDR2 YFSETQ. V shed 0 bases and J shed 7 bases, with 11 bases lying between them. The CDR3 DNA is TGCGCCAGCAGCTTGGGAGTAGCTTCGAATGAGCAGTTCTTC. Protein sequence: CASSLGVASNEQFF.

The chain carries TRBV5-1 and TRBJ2-1; no firm D call. CDR3 length: 13 residues. V was trimmed by 4 bases and J by 9 bases, leaving 14 bases between them. Germline lookup yields CDR1 SGHRS and CDR2 YFSETQ. CDR3 amino acids: CASSPGRLGEQFF. The CDR3 DNA reads as TGCGCCAGCAGCCCTGGTCGGTTAGGTGAGCAGTTCTTC.

This clone has just one count. The chain recombines TRBV18 with TRBJ1-1, with TRBD1 identical over 7 bases. V was clipped by 5 bases and J by 2 bases; unmatched bases: 8. The CDR3 contains 15 residues. Germline CDR1 KGHSH, CDR2 LQKENI. Here the CDR3 DNA reads TGTGCCAGCTCATCGCAACAGGGGTCCAACACTGAAGCTTTCTTT. Translation: CASSSQQGSNTEAFF.

The chain recombines TRBV28 with TRBJ2-3; the D gene could be TRBD1 or TRBD2 (6 bases each). The V end lost 1 base, the J end lost 1 base, and 9 bases lay between the germline ends. The CDR3 runs 15 residues. Germline values: CDR1 MDHEN, CDR2 SYDVKM. CDR3 DNA sequence: TGTGCCAGCAGTTTATTCCGGGGGCGCACAGATACGCAGTATTTT. Protein product: CASSLFRGRTDTQYF.

The chain couples TRBV5-4 to TRBJ2-7; no clear D. Trimming pared 0 bases from V and 5 bases from J, leaving 6 bases between. CDR3 size: 12 residues. The germline V gene has CDR1 SGHNT and CDR2 YYREEE (reference sequence). CDR3 sequence (DNA): TGTGCCAGCAGCTTGGACAGCGACGAGCAGTACTTC. Translating gives CASSLDSDEQYF.

The chain employs TRBV19 and TRBJ2-5; 9 nucleotides line up with TRBD1. Germline V gives CDR1 LNHDA, CDR2 SQIVND (reference sequence). The CDR3 has 14 amino acids. V shed 4 bases, J shed 5 bases, and the junction held 5 bases outside the gene matches. This chain's CDR3 is CASSSTGGRETQYF. Written as DNA, the CDR3 is TGTGCCAGTAGTAGTACAGGGGGCAGGGAGACCCAGTACTTC.

V is TRBV7-2 and J is TRBJ2-5, with unresolved D. This CDR3 is built from 13 residues. The V and J ends lost 5 bases and 2 bases respectively, with 9 bases between them. Germline V lookup: CDR1 SGHTA, CDR2 FQGNSA. CDR3 DNA sequence: TGTGCCAGCAGCATCGGATTACAAGAGACCCAGTACTTC. It translates to CASSIGLQETQYF.

Points on this clone: The sample contains more than one DNA sequence encoding this CDR3. The V call is TRBV18, the J call TRBJ2-7; D gene unclear. CDR3 length equals 13 residues. The V gene's germline CDR1 is KGHSH and CDR2 LQKENI. V was clipped by 0 bases and J by 4 bases, with 7 bases between them. DNA for the CDR3: TGTGCCAGCTCACCACCTACAAGTTACGAGCAGTACTTC. Translation gives CASSPPTSYEQYF.

The chain is built from TRBV9 and TRBJ2-3; D remains ambiguous. Germline loops: CDR1 SGDLS, CDR2 YYNGEE. The CDR3 is 15 residues long. V lost 2 bases to trimming and J lost 0 bases, with 10 bases between them. CDR3 in DNA: TGTGCCAGCAGCGTCGGAACCGGGAGCACAGATACGCAGTATTTT. Residues: CASSVGTGSTDTQYF.

This chain connects TRBV28 to TRBJ2-7; 9 nucleotides match TRBD2. CDR3 size: 19 residues. The V gene end was trimmed by 2 bases and the J gene end by 3 bases; junction bases not matched to a gene: 17. Per germline, CDR1 MDHEN and CDR2 SYDVKM. The DNA of the CDR3 is TGTGCCAGCAGTTTACTTACATTTAGGGGGGCTAGCGGGAACTACGAGCAGTACTTC. Protein: CASSLLTFRGASGNYEQYF.